The clone carrying this T cell receptor beta chain showed up just a few times. The TCRbeta library incorporated unique molecular identifiers. TCRdb recomputed calls from the PCR reads with MiXCR, one row per CDR3 protein. The sample has a few hundred thousand distinct CDR3 sequences, 10% seen once. From germline, CDR1 is SGHTA and CDR2 FQGNSA. The CDR3 has 14 residues. V lost 2 bases, J lost 1 base, and 8 bases lay in between. These data originate in a study of T-cell reconstitution after alpha-beta-depleted transplantation in children. The chain is built from TRBV7-2 and TRBJ1-1; D is uncertain. The TCR sequence derives from a human donor who donated a stem cell graft to a child with acute lymphoblastic leukemia. The source material was PBMCs from the stem cell graft donor, sampled from the stem cell graft. CDR3 residues: CASSLQDGNTEAFF. The CDR3 region has the DNA TGTGCCAGCAGCTTACAGGACGGGAACACTGAAGCTTTCTTT.